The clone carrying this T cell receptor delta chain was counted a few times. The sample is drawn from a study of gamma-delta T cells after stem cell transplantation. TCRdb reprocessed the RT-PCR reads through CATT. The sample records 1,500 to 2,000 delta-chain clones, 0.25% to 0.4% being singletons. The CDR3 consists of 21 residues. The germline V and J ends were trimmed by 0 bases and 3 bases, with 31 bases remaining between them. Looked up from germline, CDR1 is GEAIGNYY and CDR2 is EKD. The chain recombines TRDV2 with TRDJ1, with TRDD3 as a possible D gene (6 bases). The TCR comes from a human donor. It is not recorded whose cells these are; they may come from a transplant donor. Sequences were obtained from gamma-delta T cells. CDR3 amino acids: CACDTVEAGEPIWSSADKLIF. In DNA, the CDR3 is TGTGCCTGTGACACCGTAGAGGCTGGGGAACCCATTTGGTCGTCGGCCGATAAACTCATCTTT.